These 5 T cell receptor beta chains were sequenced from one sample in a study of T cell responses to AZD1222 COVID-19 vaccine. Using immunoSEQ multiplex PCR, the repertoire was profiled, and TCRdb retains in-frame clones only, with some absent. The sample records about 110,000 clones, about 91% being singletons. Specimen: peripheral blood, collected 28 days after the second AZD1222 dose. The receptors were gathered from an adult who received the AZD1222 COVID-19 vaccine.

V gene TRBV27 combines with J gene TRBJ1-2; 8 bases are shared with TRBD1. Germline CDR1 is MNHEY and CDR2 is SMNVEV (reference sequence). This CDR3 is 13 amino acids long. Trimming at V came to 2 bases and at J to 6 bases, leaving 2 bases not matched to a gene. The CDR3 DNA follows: TGTGCCAGCAGTTTAGGGACAGGTGATGGCTACACCTTC. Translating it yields CASSLGTGDGYTF.

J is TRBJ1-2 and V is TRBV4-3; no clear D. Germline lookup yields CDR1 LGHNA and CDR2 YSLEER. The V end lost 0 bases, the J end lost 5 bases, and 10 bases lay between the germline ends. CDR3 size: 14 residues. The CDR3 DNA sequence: TGCGCCAGCAGCCAAGAATTTCTGGGGTATGGCTACACCTTC. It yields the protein CASSQEFLGYGYTF.

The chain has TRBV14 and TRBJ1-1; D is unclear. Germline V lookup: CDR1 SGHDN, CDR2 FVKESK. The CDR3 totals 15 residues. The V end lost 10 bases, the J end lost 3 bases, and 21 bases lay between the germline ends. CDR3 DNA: TGTGCCACCGCCCCGGCCGGAAGGTGGGACACTGAAGCTTTCTTT. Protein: CATAPAGRWDTEAFF.

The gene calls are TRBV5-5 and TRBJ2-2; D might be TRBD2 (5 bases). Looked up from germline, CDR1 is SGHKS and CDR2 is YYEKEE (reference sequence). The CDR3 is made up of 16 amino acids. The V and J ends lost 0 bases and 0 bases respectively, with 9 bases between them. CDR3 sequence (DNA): TGTGCCAGCAGCTTGGTTCCGGGGACGAACACCGGGGAGCTGTTTTTT. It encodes CASSLVPGTNTGELFF.

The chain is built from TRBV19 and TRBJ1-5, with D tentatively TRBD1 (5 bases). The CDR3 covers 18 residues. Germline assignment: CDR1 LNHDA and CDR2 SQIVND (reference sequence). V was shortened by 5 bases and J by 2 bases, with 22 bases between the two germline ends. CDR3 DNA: TGTGCCAGTAGTCCCCCTCACCGGGGGTCAGGCGGCAATCAGCCCCAGCATTTT. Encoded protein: CASSPPHRGSGGNQPQHF.